This entry is about one T cell receptor (beta chain). The CDR3 has 15 residues. Germline values: CDR1 LGHNA, CDR2 YNFKEQ. Trimming took off 2 bases at V and 3 bases at J, with 12 bases between the two ends. Authors' processing steps: Reference gene primer amplification in the assay estimated nucleated cell counts. Clones were read by immunoSEQ multiplex PCR, and TCRdb kept only the in-frame ones, dropping some. The DNA gave D and trimming, while V, J and clone size come from that table. The table lists 250,000 or so clones, approximately 87% of them singletons. The source of the sample is a study of blood T cell repertoires in COVID-19. Study information: Samples came from the United States, Italy and Spain, spanning acute and convalescent COVID-19. T cells, B-cell-depleted T cells, or PBMCs provided the cDNA or gDNA that served as material.

This clonotype was sampled from a man in his sixties with acute or convalescent COVID-19. The V gene is TRBV4-2, the J gene TRBJ2-3; tentatively, D is TRBD2 (7 bases). Sequenced input: peripheral blood. The CDR3 DNA reads as TGTGCCAGCAGCCAATGGGAGGGGGAAACAGATACGCAGTATTTT. Its protein product is CASSQWEGETDTQYF.